This TCR beta chain was retrieved from a study of memory CD8 T cells in hepatitis C reinfection. Whole-study context: Samples before reinfection came 55 to 20 weeks prior to detection. One double resolver and one chronic donor targeted NS3-1073. Notes on the study in general: Dominant clonotypes at peak reinfection appeared recruited from pre-existing memory.

The CDR3 covers 15 residues. Germline V lookup: CDR1 SGHDN, CDR2 FVKESK. V lost 6 bases to trimming and J lost 4 bases; unmatched junction nucleotides: 9. The time point is: pre-reinfection, 55 to 20 weeks before reinfection detection. No in vitro expansion preceded TCR sequencing of the sorted cells. The assay was immunoSEQ multiplex PCR, and TCRdb's table has in-frame clones only and misses some. The repertoire holds over a hundred clones, with approximately 70% as singletons. The chain combines TRBV14 with TRBJ2-3; 8 bases line up with TRBD2. The material sequenced was HCV tetramer-positive CD8+ T cells sorted from blood. The sequence was obtained from a woman aged 30 to 39 with hepatitis C virus infection. The CDR3 spells CASSYLAGNADTQYF. The DNA for the CDR3 is TGTGCCAGCAGTTATTTAGCGGGAAATGCAGATACGCAGTATTTT.